Sequencing of this T cell receptor beta chain was carried out in a study of cytomegalovirus exposure and HLA in healthy donors. General observations from the study: Links to common viral pathogens appeared, in a later analysis, for several of the most significant clusters. For most subjects, TCR beta sequences were reported to predict HLA-A and HLA-B alleles with accuracy. In a later analysis, a missense DCLRE1C variant was linked to TCR beta V- and J-gene trimming. Reports showed the classifier diagnosing cytomegalovirus status with high specificity and sensitivity.

CDR3 length equals 15 residues. PCR employed 60 Vbeta and 13 Jbeta primers. TCRdb keeps only in-frame clones here, not all; method: immunoSEQ multiplex PCR. Among 90,000 to 100,000 clones listed, roughly 80% were seen once. In regard to this clone: Its specificity is unknown.

The receptor was isolated from a man aged 35 to 55 in good health and CMV-seronegative. Sequenced material: PBMCs. This chain uses TRBV21-1 with TRBJ2-5; the listed D gene, TRBD2, was not tested against the DNA. The DNA matches TRBJ2-7 better at its end, which makes the J call doubtful. TRBV21-1 represents a pseudogene. Here the CDR3 DNA reads TGTGCCAGCAGCGCTGGGACTAGCGGGAGCTACGAGCAGTACTTC. Translated, it gives CASSAGTSGSYEQYF.